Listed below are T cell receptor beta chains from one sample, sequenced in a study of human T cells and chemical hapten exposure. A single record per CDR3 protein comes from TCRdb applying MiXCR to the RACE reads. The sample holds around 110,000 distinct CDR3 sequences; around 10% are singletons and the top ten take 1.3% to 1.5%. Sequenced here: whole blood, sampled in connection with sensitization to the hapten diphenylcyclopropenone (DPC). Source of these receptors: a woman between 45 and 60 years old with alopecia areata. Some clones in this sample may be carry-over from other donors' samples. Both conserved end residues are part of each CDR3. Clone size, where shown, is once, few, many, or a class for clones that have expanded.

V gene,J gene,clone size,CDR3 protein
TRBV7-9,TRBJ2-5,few,CASSLLAGVGQETQYF
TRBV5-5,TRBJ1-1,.,CASSLSRGVEHTEAFF
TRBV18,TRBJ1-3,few,CASSPGVENRNTIYF
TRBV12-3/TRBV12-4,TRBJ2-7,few,CASSPQGLVSDEQYF
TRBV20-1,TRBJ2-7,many,CSARGSWEYEQYF
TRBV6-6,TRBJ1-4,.,CASSLRGTGGVLFF
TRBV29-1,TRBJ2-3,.,CSVERQGADTQYF
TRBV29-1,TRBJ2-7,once,CSVGTDEQYF
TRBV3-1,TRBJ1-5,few,CASRNQGSNQPQHF
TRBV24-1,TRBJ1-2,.,CATSDYGQNYGYTF
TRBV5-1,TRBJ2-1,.,CASSPSGKSYNEQFF
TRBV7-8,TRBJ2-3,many,CASSLALASGGTDTQYF
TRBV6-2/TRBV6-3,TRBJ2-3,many,CASSYGGGTDTQYF
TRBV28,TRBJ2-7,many,CASSLIGGVSSYEQYF
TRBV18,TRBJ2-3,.,CASLLGGTDTQYF
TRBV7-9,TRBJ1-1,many,CASSNSGMNTEAFF
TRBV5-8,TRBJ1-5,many,CASSLGDISNQPQHF
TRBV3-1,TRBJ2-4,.,CASSPGTEIQYF
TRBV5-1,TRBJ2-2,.,CASSFTPRELFF
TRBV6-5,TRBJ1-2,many,CASSGPGQGVGYTF
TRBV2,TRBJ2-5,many,CASSEKTTETQYF
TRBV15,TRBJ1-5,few,CATSRLSNQPQHF
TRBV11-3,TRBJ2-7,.,CASSLAVGYEQYF
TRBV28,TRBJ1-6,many,CASRGWSSPLHF
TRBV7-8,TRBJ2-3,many,CASSFQAGGYSPSSTDTQYF
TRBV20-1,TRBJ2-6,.,CSASTPGNSGTNVLTF
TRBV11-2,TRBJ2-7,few,CASREQGLGSYEQYF